This T cell receptor (beta chain) was found in a study of T cells in pancreatic ductal adenocarcinoma. No neoadjuvant therapy was given to the selected pancreatic ductal adenocarcinoma patients before their surgery. Study-wide results and caveats: Tumor-versus-blood clonality comparisons may be biased toward lower tumor diversity. Tumor samples had fewer productive templates and around 7.2-fold fewer unique clonotypes than blood.

For this clone: No antigen is known for it.

Only in-frame clones appear in the TCRdb table, and some are missing; sequencing was by immunoSEQ multiplex PCR. The sample shows about 100,000 clones, about 95% of them seen only once. With V trimmed by 3 bases and J by 1 base, 6 bases remained unmatched. Germline V gene data show CDR1 as MDHEN and CDR2 as SYDVKM. This CDR3 contains 16 residues. The sample comprised PBMCs. J is TRBJ2-5 and V is TRBV28, with TRBD2 matching over 9 bases. The clonotype comes from a human donor with pancreatic ductal adenocarcinoma. CDR3 in DNA: TGTGCCAGCAGTTTTAGGCGGGAGGGTTTCCAAGAGACCCAGTACTTC. Amino acid sequence: CASSFRREGFQETQYF.